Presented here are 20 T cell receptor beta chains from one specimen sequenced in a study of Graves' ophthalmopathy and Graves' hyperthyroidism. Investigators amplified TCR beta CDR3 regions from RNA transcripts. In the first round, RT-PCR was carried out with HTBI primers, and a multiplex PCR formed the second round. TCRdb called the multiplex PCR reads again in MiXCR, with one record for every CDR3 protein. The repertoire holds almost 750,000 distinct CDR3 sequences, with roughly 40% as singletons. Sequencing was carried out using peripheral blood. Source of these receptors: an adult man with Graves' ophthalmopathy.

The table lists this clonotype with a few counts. The CDR3 DNA is TGTGCCAGTAGTACCCCGGGACAGGTGAACACTGAAGCTTTCTTT. It is translated as CASSTPGQVNTEAFF. The V call is TRBV19, the J call TRBJ1-1; 8 bases fit TRBD1. CDR1 and CDR2 (germline): LNHDA, SQIVND (reference sequence). V gave up 4 bases and J gave up 0 bases; unmatched junction bases: 4. The CDR3 has 15 amino acids. Complete variable domain (other parts from reference TRBV19 and TRBJ1-1): DGGITQSPKYLFRKEGQNVTLSCEQNLNHDAMYWYRQDPGQGLRLIYYSQIVNDFQKGDIAEGYSVSREKKESFPLTVTSAQKNPTAFYLCASSTPGQVNTEAFFGQGTRLTVV.

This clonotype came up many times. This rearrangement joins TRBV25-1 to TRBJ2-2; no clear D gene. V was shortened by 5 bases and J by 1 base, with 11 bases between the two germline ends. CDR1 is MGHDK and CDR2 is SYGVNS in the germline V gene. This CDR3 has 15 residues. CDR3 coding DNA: TGTGCCAGCAGTTACGATAACAGGAACACCGGGGAGCTGTTTTTT. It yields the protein CASSYDNRNTGELFF.

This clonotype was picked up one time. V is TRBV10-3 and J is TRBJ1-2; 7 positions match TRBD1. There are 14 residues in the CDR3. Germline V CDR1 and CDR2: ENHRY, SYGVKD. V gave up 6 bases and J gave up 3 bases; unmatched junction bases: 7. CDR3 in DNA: TGTGCCATCAGCCCAGGGGGAGTGGACTATGGCTACACCTTC. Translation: CAISPGGVDYGYTF.

The DNA for the CDR3 is TGTGCCAGCAGCGGGGTTGGGGACTCCTACGAGCAGTACTTC. This translates into CASSGVGDSYEQYF. The chain carries TRBV5-6 and TRBJ2-7; no clear D. CDR3 length equals 14 residues. The germline gives CDR1 SGHDT, CDR2 YYEEEE. V gave up 4 bases and J gave up 0 bases, with 11 bases separating them.

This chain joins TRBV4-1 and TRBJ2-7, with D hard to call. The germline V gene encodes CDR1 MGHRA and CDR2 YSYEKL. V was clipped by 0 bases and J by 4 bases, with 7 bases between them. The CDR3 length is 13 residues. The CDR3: CASSQDFPYEQYF. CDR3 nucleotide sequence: TGCGCCAGCAGCCAAGATTTCCCATACGAGCAGTACTTC.

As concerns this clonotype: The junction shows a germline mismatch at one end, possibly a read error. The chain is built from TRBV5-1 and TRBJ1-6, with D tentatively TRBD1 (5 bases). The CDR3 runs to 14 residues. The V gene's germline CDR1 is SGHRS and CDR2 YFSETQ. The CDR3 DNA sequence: TGTGCCAGCAGCCATCGGACACCCCATTCACCCCTCCACTTT. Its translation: CASSHRTPHSPLHF.

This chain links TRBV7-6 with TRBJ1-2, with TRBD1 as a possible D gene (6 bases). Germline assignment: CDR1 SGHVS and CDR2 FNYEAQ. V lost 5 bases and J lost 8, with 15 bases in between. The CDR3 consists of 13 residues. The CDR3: CASSQTGSFGYTF. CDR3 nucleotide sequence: TGTGCCAGCAGCCAGACAGGCTCTTTCGGCTACACCTTC.

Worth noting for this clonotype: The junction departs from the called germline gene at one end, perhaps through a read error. The CDR3 protein is CASSVEDSNYGYTF. CDR3 sequence (DNA): TGTGCCAGCAGTGTGGAGGACAGCAACTATGGCTACACCTTC. The V gene is TRBV10-3, the J gene TRBJ1-2; tentative D call: TRBD1 (6 bases). The CDR3 is made up of 14 amino acids. Per germline, CDR1 ENHRY and CDR2 SYGVKD.

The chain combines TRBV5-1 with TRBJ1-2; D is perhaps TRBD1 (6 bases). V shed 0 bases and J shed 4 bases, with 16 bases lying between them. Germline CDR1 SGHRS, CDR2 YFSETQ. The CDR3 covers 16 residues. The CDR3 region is CASSLAGGQTFYGYTF. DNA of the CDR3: TGCGCCAGCAGCTTGGCCGGTGGACAGACCTTCTATGGCTACACCTTC.

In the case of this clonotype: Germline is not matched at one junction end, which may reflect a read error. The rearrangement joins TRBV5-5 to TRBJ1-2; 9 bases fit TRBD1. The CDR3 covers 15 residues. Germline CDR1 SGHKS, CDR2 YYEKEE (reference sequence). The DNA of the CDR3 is TGCGCCAGCAGCCAAGAGGGGACAGGGACCTATGGCTACACCTTC. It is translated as CASSQEGTGTYGYTF.

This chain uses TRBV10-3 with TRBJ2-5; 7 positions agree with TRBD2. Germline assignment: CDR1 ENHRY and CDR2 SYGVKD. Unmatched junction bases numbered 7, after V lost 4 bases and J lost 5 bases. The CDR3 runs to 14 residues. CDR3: CAISAAGGYETQYF. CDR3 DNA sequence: TGTGCCATCAGTGCCGCCGGGGGGTACGAGACCCAGTACTTC.

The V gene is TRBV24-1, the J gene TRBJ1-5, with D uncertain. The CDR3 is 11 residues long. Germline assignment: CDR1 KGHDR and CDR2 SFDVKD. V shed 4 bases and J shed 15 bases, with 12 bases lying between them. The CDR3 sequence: CATSDPEGPHF. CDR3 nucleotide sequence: TGTGCCACCAGTGACCCAGAGGGCCCGCATTTT.

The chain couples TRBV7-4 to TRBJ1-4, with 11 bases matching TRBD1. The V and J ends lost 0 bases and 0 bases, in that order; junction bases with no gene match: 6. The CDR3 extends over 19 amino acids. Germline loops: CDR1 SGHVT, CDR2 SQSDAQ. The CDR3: CASSLAGQGASATNEKLFF. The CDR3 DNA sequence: TGTGCCAGCAGCTTAGCAGGACAGGGGGCCTCAGCAACTAATGAAAAACTGTTTTTT.

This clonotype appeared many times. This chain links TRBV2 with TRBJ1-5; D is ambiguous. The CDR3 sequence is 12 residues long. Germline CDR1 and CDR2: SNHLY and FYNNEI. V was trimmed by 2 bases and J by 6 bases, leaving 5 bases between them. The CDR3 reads CASSESPQPQHF. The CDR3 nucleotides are TGTGCCAGCAGTGAATCTCCTCAGCCCCAGCATTTT.

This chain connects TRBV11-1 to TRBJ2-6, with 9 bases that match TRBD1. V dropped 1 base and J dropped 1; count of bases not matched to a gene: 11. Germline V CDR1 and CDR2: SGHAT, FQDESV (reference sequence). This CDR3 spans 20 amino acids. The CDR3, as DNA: TGTGCCAGCAGCTTAGAACGGACAGGGGTCGCCAAATCTGGGGCCAACGTCCTGACTTTC. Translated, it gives CASSLERTGVAKSGANVLTF.

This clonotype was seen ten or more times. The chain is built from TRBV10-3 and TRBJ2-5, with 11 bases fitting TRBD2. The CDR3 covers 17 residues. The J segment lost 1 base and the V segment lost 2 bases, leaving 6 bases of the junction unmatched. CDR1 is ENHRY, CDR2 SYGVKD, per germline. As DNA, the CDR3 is TGTGCCATCAGTGAGCATCGTCTAGCGGGGGGCCAAGAGACCCAGTACTTC. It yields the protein CAISEHRLAGGQETQYF.

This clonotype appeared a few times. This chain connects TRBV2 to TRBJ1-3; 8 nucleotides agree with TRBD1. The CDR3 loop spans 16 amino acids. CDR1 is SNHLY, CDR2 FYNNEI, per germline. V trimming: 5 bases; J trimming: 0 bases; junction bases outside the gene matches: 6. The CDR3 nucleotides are TGTGCCAGCAGTATGGACAGGGCCTACTCTGGAAACACCATATATTTT. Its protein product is CASSMDRAYSGNTIYF.

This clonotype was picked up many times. This CDR3 reads CATSRGFTRQGYTF. In DNA, the CDR3 is TGTGCCACCAGCAGGGGTTTTACAAGGCAAGGCTACACCTTC. The gene calls are TRBV15 and TRBJ1-2; D is ambiguous. The germline gives CDR1 LNHNV, CDR2 YYDKDF (reference sequence). The V gene lost 3 bases and the J gene lost 8 bases, with 16 bases spanning the gap. There are 14 residues in the CDR3.

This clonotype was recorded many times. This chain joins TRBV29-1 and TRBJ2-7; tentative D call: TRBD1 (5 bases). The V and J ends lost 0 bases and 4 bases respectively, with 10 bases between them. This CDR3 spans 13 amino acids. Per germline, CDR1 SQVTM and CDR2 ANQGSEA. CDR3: CSVEDPRVYEQYF. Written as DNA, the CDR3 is TGCAGCGTTGAAGATCCCAGGGTATACGAGCAGTACTTC.

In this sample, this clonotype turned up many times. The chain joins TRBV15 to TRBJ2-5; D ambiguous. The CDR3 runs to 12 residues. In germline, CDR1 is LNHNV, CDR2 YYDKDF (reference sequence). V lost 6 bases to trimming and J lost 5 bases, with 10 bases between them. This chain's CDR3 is CATSGQFETQYF. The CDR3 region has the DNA TGTGCCACCAGTGGGCAGTTCGAGACCCAGTACTTC.